This TCR beta chain was observed in a study of T cell responses to AZD1222 COVID-19 vaccine (dated by TCRdb to the early 2020s). Turning to the overall study: AZD1222 recipients whose second dose came at about 4 weeks and those whose second dose came at about 12 weeks were combined into one group, since spike-specific TCR depth and breadth did not differ between the two schedules. TCR sequencing covered 230 or so trial participants: 200 to 220 given two doses of AZD1222 and 26 given two doses of MenACWY control vaccine. Trial participants were enrolled into age subgroups of 18-55, 56-69 and 70-plus years, which contained approximately 150, 28 and 58 TCR-sequenced participants, respectively. The full study reports these points: Nearly half of unique spike-specific TCRs reportedly recognized epitopes outside regions mutated in the B.1.351 and B.1.1.7 variants. Conclusions about previously exposed vaccinees are limited because only six or seven AZD1222 recipients were SARS-CoV-2 seropositive at baseline. Most participants were white British and females outnumbered males, and the authors suggested that clonal diversity may have been underestimated. Because no samples from the day 14 peak response were available, repertoires could be characterized only after the peak T cell response. After two AZD1222 doses, spike-specific TCR breadth and depth were significantly higher than at day 0 and than in MenACWY recipients. The vaccine-associated CD4 TCRs covered the entire spike protein, and the dominant responses fell in regions 160-218 and 743-854. The 56-69-year group was small, and its depth increase did not reach significance, likely because of low power.

According to the study, the label for this sample's time point signals: baseline before first vaccination. Vaccinee samples were obtained from the UK trials COV001 and COV002, which included a single-blind randomized controlled phase 2/3 trial of AZD1222 (ChAdOx1 nCoV-19) in healthy adults. Trial participant PBMC samples were collected at day 0 and day 28 after the second dose for TCRbeta chain sequencing. The CDR3 regions of human TCRbeta chains were analyzed by immunosequencing. Processing in the source paper ran as follows. TCRs in the repertoires were compared against a reference library of SARS-CoV-2-specific TCRs that had been generated with the MIRA antigen-specificity platform. Breadth was defined as the fraction of unique TCRs that were SARS-CoV-2-associated. Depth was defined as the fraction of total T cells that were SARS-CoV-2-associated. Using the MIRA data, each spike-specific TCR was assigned both to the spike region to which the TCR was reactive and to a CD4 or CD8 class. Log10-transformed breadth and depth values were compared by one-way ANOVA with Sidak's multiple comparisons tests. TCRdb obtained this table from immuneACCESS and retained in-frame rearrangements with V and J assigned. These tables miss some clones; where compared with another copy, unresolved V genes account for less than half of the shortfall, and the remainder is unexplained. That table furnishes V, J and clone size, whereas the DNA furnished D and trimming. For this sample there are some 97,000 clones; about 93% appear just once. The top ten constitute over 1.5% of the sample.

To note about this clone: There is no known antigen for this receptor. No base-level quality is on record; no much larger clone is a single base apart.

The trim is 0 bases for V and 9 bases for J, with a gap of 7 bases between the germline ends. The germline V gene supplies CDR1 SGDLS and CDR2 YYNGEE. The CDR3 goes from the cysteine to the phenylalanine over 12 residues. Of the read, only the CDR3 DNA is kept; its 36 bases are in frame from base 1. The receptor was derived from an adult in good health. This sequence uses TRBV9 and TRBJ2-1; possibly the D gene is TRBD2, per 6 matching bases. The sample consisted of peripheral blood, taken on day 0 of AZD1222 vaccination. The CDR3 reads CASSVDSGEQFF. The nucleotide sequence is TGTGCCAGCAGCGTAGATAGCGGTGAGCAGTTCTTC. The CDR3, completed at both ends by the reference TRBV9 and TRBJ2-1 genes, gives the full variable domain DSGVTQTPKHLITATGQRVTLRCSPRSGDLSVYWYQQSLDQGLQFLIQYYNGEERAKGNILERFSAQQFPDLHSELNLSSLELGDSALYFCASSVDSGEQFFGPGTRLTVL.